This T cell receptor (beta chain) is drawn from a study of T cells in Graves' hyperthyroidism and ophthalmopathy (dated by TCRdb to the late 2010s). About the investigation overall: Peripheral blood was collected at initial diagnosis, before any treatment. To identify TCR V-J signatures that set the groups apart, the researchers used a discovery cohort of about a hundred patients, made up of approximately 43 with Graves' ophthalmopathy and 57 with stable Graves' hyperthyroidism. An independent validation cohort of fewer than 20 hyperthyroidism patients and about 16 patients who later progressed to ophthalmopathy tested prospective prediction of ophthalmopathy. The roughly 94 discovery patients were randomly split 7:3 into training and test sets. In addition, the study compared T-cell repertoires in thyroid tissue and in blood from five or six Graves' hyperthyroidism patients. Following sampling, methimazole starting at 30 mg daily was given to hyperthyroidism patients, and high-dose intravenous methylprednisolone was given to ophthalmopathy patients. TCR Vbeta CDR3 sequencing of 130 to 150 peripheral blood samples (under 45 ophthalmopathy, 75 to 80 hyperthyroidism and some 17 progressor patients) is reported in the paper.

The paper as a whole reports these results and caveats: Most expanded thyroid clonotypes (frequency above 0.001) were also detected in blood, a finding suggesting that blood repertoires may reflect thyroid immune responses. In validation, progression to ophthalmopathy was predicted by the model with 55% to 71% sensitivity and just over 72% specificity, a median of 6.5 months before onset. Sample size was not statistically predetermined, and investigators were not blinded to group allocation. Ophthalmopathy was separated from stable hyperthyroidism by a 13 V-J signature model, with around 88% sensitivity and roughly 84% specificity obtained in cross-validation and 80%/75% obtained in testing.

TCR beta CDR3 regions were amplified from RNA transcripts. A first-round RT-PCR of the TCR CDR3 used the HTBI primer set with the Qiagen OneStep RT-PCR kit. A second multiplex PCR round built the libraries, followed by size selection and purification. Sequencing of the libraries was done on an Illumina HiSeq2000 using paired-end 100 bp reads. In the original analysis: SOAPnuke was used to process the raw data, removing reads that contained adapters or uncalled bases, had a mean Phred below 15, or lacked an exact match to the constant primer or identifier. COPE v1.2.5 was used to merge high-quality paired reads, and clonotypes were defined as unique nucleotide sequences. MiTCR v1.1 was used to align the clonotypes against IMGT TRBV, TRBD and TRBJ reference segments. The analysis included only V-J combinations with a frequency above 0.0001, which together covered more than 99% of the repertoires. The TCS score was defined as F50 (clonal expansion) divided by E x V (chaos), with BLOSUM62-based TCRdist calculated between CDR3 peptides within each V-J. Welch's t-statistics and random forest reduced some 510 V-J features to about 12, which were used in a naive Bayes classifier (R e1071). TCRdb's own reprocessing of the public reads used fastp at Q25 and MiXCR and kept productive beta chains. Rows matching on CDR3 protein sequence are summarized as one entry with the most common DNA and genes. TCRdb's processing, not the study's, gives the V and J calls here. Present in this sample are a few hundred thousand distinct CDR3 sequences, approximately 14% of which were seen just once. Jointly, the top ten make up roughly 8% of the sample.

Stable Graves' hyperthyroidism was defined as the absence of progression to ophthalmopathy over 18 months of follow-up. Hyperthyroidism patients were newly diagnosed, with disease duration under 2 months, and aged 18 to 65 years. The study excluded patients with uncontrolled infections, other autoimmune diseases, pregnancy or lactation. Clinical symptoms, serum thyroxine and TRAb, thyroid ultrasound, and orbital computed tomography formed the basis for the diagnoses. PBMCs were isolated from approximately 10 ml of fresh peripheral blood by Ficoll-Paque density gradient centrifugation. Trizol reagent was used to extract total RNA, and RNA quality was then checked on an Agilent 2100 Bioanalyzer. The germline V gene gives CDR1 as MGHRA and CDR2 as YSYEKL. Relative to germline, V is 0 bases shorter and J is 4 bases shorter, with 12 bases between their ends. Its CDR3 holds 16 amino acids, cysteine through phenylalanine. Only the CDR3 DNA is retained, 48 bases long and in frame from the first base.

Regarding this clonotype: The clone's antigen remains unknown. Base qualities are missing; no much larger clone stands one base away.

The specimen was blood. The sequence is built from TRBV4-1 and TRBJ1-4, and TRBD1 may be the D gene, going by 6 matching bases. This clonotype was obtained from a woman between 18 and 29 years old with Graves' hyperthyroidism. The CDR3 protein sequence reads: CASSQDRTANNEKLFF. The nucleotide sequence is given as TGCGCCAGCAGCCAAGATCGGACAGCGAATAATGAAAAACTGTTTTTT.